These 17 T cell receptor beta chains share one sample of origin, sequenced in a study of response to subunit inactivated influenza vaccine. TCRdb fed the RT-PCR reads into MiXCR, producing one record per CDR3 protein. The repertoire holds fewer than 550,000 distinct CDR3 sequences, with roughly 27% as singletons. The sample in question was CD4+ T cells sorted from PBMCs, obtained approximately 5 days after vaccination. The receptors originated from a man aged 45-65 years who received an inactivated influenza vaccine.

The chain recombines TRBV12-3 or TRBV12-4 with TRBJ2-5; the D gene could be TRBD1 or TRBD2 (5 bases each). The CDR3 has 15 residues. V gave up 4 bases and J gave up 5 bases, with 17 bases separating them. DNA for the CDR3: TGTGCCAGCAGTTCTCCCGGACGGGGCCAGGAGACCCAGTACTTC. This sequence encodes CASSSPGRGQETQYF.

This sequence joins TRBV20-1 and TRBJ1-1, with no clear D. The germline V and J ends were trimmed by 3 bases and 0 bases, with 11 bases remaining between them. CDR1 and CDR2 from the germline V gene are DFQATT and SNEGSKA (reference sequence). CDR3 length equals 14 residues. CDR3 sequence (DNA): TGCAGTGCTAGGATCGGGAGTCTGAACACTGAAGCTTTCTTT. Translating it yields CSARIGSLNTEAFF.

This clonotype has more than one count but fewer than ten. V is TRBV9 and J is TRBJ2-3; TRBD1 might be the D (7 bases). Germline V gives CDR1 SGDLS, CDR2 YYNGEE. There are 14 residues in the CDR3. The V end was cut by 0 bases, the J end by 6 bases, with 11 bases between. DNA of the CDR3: TGTGCCAGCAGCGTAGCGCCAGGGGGGGATACGCAGTATTTT. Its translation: CASSVAPGGDTQYF.

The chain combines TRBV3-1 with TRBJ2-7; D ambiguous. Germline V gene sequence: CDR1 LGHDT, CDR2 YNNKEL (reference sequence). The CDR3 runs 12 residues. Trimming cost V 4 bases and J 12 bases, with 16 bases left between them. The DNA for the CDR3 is TGTGCCAGCAGCCCCCCAGGCGGCTACCCGTACTTC. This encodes CASSPPGGYPYF.

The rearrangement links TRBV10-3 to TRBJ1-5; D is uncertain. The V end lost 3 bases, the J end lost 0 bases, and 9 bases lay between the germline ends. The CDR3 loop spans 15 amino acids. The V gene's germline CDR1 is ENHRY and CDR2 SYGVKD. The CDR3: CAISDSIGSNQPQHF. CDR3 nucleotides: TGTGCCATCAGTGACTCCATTGGTAGCAATCAGCCCCAGCATTTT.

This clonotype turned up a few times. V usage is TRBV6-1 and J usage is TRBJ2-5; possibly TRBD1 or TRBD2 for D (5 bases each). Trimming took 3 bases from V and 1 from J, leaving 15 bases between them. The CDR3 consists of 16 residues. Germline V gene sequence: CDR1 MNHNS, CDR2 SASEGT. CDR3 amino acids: CASSESRGLGQETQYF. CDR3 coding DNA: TGTGCCAGCAGTGAGTCTCGGGGCTTGGGCCAAGAGACCCAGTACTTC.

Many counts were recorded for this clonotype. The CDR3 sequence: CASSYLAGRGDTQYF. CDR3 nucleotide sequence: TGTGCCAGCAGTTACCTAGCCGGTCGTGGAGATACGCAGTATTTT. This chain links TRBV6-5 with TRBJ2-3; tentative D call: TRBD2 (5 bases). This CDR3 has 15 residues. Trimming took 2 bases from V and 5 from J, leaving 14 bases between them. Germline V gives CDR1 MNHEY, CDR2 SVGAGI.

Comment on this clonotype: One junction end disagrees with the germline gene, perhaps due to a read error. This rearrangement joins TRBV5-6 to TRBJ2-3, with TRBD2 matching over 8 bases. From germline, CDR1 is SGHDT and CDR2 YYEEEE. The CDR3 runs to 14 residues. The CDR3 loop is CASSYREGRDTQYF. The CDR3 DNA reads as TGTGCCAGTAGCTATCGGGAGGGCCGAGATACGCAGTATTTT.

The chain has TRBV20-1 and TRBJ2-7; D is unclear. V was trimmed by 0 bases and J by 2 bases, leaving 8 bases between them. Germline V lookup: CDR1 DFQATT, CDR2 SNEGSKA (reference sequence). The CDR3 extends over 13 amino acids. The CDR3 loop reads CSARDGLAYEQYF. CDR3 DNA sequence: TGCAGTGCTAGAGATGGGTTAGCCTACGAGCAGTACTTC.

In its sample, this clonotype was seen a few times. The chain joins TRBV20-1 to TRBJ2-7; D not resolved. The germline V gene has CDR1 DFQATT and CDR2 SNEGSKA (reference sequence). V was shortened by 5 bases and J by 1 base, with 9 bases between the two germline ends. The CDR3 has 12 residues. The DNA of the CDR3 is TGCAGTGCTCCGGGCCCATCCTACGAGCAGTACTTC. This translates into CSAPGPSYEQYF.

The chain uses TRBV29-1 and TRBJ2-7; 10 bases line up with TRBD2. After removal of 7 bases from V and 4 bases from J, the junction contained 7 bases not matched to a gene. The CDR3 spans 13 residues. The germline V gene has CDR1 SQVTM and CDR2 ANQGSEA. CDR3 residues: CSASGGAGYEQYF. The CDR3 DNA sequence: TGCAGCGCGAGCGGGGGGGCCGGGTACGAGCAGTACTTC.

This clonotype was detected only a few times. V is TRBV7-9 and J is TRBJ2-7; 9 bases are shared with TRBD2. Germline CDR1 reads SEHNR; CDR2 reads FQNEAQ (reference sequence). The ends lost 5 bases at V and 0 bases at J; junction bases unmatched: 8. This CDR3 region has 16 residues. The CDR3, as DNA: TGTGCCAGCAGCCCGATTAGCGGGGGCCTCTCCTACGAGCAGTACTTC. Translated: CASSPISGGLSYEQYF.

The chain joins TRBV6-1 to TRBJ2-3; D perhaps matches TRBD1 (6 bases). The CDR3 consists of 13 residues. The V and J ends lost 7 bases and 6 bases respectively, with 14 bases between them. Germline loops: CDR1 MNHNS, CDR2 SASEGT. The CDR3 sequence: CASTLRQADTQYF. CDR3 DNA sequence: TGTGCCAGCACGCTCAGACAGGCCGATACGCAGTATTTT.

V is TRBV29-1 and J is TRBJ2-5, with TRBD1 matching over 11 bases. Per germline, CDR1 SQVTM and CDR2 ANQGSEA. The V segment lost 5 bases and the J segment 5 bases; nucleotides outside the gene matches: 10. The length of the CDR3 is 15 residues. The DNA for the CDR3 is TGCAGCGTTATGATGGGACAGGGGGAAGCGGAGACCCAGTACTTC. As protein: CSVMMGQGEAETQYF.

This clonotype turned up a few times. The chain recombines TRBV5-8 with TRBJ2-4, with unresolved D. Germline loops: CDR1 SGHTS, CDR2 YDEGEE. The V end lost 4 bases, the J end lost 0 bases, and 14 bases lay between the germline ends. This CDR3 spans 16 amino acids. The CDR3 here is CASSPRFSLAKNIQYF. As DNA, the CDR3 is TGTGCCAGCAGCCCCCGTTTTAGTCTAGCCAAAAACATTCAGTACTTC.

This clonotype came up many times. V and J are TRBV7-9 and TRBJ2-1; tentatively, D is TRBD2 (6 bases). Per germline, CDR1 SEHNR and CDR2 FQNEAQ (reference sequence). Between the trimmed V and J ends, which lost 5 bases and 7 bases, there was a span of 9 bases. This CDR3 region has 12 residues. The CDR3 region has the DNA TGTGCCAGCAGCCTGACTAGTAATGAGCAGTTCTTC. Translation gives CASSLTSNEQFF.

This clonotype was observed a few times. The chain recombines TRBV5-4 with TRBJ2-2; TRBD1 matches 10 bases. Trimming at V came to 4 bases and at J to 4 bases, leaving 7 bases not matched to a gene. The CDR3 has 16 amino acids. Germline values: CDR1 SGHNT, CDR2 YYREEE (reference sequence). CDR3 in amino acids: CASSTGQGVTTGELFF. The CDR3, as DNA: TGTGCCAGCAGCACCGGACAGGGGGTTACCACCGGGGAGCTGTTTTTT.